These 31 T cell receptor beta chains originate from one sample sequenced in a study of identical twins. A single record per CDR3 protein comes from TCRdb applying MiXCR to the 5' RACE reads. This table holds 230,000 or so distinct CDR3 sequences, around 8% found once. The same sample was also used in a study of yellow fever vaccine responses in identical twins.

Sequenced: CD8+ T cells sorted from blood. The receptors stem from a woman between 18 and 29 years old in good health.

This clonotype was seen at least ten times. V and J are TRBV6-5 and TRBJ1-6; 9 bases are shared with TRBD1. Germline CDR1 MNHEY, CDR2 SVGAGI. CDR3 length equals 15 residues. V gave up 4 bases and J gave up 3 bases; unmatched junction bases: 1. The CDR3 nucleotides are TGTGCCAGCAGTTCGACAGGGGGCTATAATTCACCCCTCCACTTT. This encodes CASSSTGGYNSPLHF.

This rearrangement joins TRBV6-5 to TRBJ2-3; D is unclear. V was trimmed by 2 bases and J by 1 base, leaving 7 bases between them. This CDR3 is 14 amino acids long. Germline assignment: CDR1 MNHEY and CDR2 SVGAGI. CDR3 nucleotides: TGTGCCAGCAGTTACAGGGTGGGCACAGATACGCAGTATTTT. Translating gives CASSYRVGTDTQYF.

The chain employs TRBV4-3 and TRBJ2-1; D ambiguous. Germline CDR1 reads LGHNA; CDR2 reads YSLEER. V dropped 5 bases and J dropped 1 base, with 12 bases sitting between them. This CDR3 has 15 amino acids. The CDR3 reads CASSSATRSYNEQFF. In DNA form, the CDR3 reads TGCGCCAGCAGCTCTGCCACCCGTTCCTACAATGAGCAGTTCTTC.

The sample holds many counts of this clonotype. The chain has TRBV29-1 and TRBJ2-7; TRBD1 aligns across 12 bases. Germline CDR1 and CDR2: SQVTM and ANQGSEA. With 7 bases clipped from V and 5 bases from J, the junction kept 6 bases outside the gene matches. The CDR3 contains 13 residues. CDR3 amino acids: CSAAGTGGDEQYF. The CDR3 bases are TGCAGCGCAGCCGGGACAGGGGGCGACGAGCAGTACTTC.

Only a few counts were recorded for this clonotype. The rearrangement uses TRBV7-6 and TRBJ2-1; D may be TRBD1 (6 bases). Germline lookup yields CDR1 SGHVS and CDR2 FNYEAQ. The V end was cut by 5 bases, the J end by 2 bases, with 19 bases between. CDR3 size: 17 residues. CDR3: CASSVSRTQGPYNEQFF. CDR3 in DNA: TGTGCCAGCAGCGTATCAAGAACTCAGGGGCCCTACAATGAGCAGTTCTTC.

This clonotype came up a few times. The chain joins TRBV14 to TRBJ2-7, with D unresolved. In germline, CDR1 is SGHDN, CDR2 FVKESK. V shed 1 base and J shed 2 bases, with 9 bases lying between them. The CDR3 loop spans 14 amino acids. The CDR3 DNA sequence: TGTGCCAGCAGCCAAGTCGACACGCCCTACGAGCAGTACTTC. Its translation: CASSQVDTPYEQYF.

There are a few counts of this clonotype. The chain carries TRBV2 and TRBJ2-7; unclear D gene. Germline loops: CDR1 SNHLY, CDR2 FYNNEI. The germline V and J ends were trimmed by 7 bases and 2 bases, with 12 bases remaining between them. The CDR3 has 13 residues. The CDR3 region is CASTKRAAYEQYF. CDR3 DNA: TGTGCCAGCACCAAAAGAGCAGCCTACGAGCAGTACTTC. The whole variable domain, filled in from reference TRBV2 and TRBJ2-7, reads EPEVTQTPSHQVTQMGQEVILRCVPISNHLYFYWYRQILGQKVEFLVSFYNNEISEKSEIFDDQFSVERPDGSNFTLKIRSTKLEDSAMYFCASTKRAAYEQYFGPGTRLTVT.

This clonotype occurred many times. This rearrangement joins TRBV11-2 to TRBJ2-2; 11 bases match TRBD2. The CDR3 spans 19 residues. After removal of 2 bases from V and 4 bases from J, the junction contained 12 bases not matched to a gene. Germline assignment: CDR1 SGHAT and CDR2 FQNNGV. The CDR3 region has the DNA TGTGCCAGCAGCTTATATGGGACTAGCGGAAAGATATTCACCGGGGAGCTGTTTTTT. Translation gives CASSLYGTSGKIFTGELFF.

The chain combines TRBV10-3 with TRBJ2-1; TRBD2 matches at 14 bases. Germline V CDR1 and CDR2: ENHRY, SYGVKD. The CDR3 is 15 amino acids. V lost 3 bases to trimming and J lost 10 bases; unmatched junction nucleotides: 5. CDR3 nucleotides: TGTGCCATCAGTGACCCCGGACTAGCGGGAGGCGAGCAGTTCTTC. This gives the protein CAISDPGLAGGEQFF.

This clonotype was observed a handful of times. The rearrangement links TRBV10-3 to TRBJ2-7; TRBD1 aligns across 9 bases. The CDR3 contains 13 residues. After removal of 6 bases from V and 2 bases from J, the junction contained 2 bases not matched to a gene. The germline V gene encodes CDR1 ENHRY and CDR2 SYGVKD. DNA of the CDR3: TGTGCCATCAGGGGACAGGGAACCTACGAGCAGTACTTC. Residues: CAIRGQGTYEQYF.

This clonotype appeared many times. The CDR3, as DNA: TGTGCCAGCAGCCAGGGCCACACTGAAGCTTTCTTT. Translating gives CASSQGHTEAFF. The chain links TRBV7-9 to TRBJ1-1; D is perhaps TRBD1 (5 bases). Trimming left V 5 bases short and J 3 bases short, with 7 bases between. The CDR3 extends over 12 amino acids. CDR1 and CDR2 from the germline V gene are SEHNR and FQNEAQ (reference sequence).

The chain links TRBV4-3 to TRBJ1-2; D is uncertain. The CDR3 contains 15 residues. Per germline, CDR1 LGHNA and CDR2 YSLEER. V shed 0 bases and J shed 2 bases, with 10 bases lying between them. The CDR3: CASSQDRTGNYGYTF. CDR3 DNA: TGCGCCAGCAGCCAAGACCGGACGGGGAACTATGGCTACACCTTC.

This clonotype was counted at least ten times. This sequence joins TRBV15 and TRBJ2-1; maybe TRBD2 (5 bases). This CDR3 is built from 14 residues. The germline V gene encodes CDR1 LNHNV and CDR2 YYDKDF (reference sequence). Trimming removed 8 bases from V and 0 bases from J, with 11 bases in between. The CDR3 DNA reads TGTGCCACCGGACTGACTTCCTCCTACAATGAGCAGTTCTTC. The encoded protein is CATGLTSSYNEQFF.

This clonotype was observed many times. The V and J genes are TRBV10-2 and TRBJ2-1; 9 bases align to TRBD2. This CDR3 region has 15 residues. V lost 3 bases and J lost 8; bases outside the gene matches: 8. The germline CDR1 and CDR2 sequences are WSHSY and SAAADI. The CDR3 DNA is TGCGCCAGCAGTGAAGGGGTAGCGGGAGTTGATGAGCAGTTCTTC. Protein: CASSEGVAGVDEQFF.

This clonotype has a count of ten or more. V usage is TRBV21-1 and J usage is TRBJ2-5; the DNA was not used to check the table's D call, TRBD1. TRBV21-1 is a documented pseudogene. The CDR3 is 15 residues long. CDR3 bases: TGTGCCAGCAGCAAAGAGGCCAGGGGTTCGGAGACCCAGTACTTC. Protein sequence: CASSKEARGSETQYF.

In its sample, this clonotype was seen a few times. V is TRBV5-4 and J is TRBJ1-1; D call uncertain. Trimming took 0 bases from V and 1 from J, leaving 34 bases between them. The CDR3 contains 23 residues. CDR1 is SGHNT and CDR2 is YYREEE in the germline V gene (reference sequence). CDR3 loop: CASSLVLGNSRLKMNIGNTEAFF. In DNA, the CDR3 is TGTGCCAGCAGCTTGGTTTTAGGAAACTCCCGACTCAAAATGAACATCGGGAACACTGAAGCTTTCTTT.

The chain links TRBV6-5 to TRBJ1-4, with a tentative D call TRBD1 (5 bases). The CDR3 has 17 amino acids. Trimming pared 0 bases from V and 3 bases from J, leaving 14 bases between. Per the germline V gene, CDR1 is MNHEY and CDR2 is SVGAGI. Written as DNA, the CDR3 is TGTGCCAGCAGTTACTCGTCCCCGGGACTCGCTAATGAAAAACTGTTTTTT. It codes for CASSYSSPGLANEKLFF.

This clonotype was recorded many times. This CDR3 is CSARGLTDVGEQYF. DNA of the CDR3: TGCAGTGCTAGAGGATTGACGGACGTCGGCGAGCAGTACTTC. V and J are TRBV20-1 and TRBJ2-7, with no clear D. The CDR3 covers 14 residues. Trimming stripped 1 base from V and 6 bases from J, with 16 bases between. Germline loops: CDR1 DFQATT, CDR2 SNEGSKA (reference sequence).

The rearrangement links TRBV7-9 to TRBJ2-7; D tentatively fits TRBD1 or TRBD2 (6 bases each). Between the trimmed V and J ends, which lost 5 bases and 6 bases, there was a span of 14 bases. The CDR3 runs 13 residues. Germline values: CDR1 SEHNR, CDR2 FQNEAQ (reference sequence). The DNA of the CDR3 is TGTGCCAGCAGCCCCGAAGGGGGGACCGAGCAGTACTTC. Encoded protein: CASSPEGGTEQYF.

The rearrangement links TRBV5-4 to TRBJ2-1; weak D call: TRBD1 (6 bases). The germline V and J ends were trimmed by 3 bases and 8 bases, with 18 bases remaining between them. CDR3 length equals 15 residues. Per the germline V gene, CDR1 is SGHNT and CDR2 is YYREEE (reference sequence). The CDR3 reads CASSSGPGTMDEQFF. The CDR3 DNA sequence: TGTGCCAGCAGCTCGGGACCCGGGACAATGGATGAGCAGTTCTTC. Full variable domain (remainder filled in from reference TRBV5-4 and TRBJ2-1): ETGVTQSPTHLIKTRGQQVTLRCSSQSGHNTVSWYQQALGQGPQFIFQYYREEENGRGNFPPRFSGLQFPNYSSELNVNALELDDSALYLCASSSGPGTMDEQFFGPGTRLTVL.

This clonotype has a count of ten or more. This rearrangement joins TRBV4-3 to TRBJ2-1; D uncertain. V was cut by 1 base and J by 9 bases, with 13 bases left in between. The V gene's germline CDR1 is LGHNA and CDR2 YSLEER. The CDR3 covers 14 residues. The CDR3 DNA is TGCGCCAGCAGCCAAGGTTATGGAAGTTTTGAGCAGTTCTTC. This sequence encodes CASSQGYGSFEQFF.

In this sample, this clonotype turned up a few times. Here the CDR3 reads CASSVGQAVAQYF. The CDR3 bases are TGTGCCAGCAGCGTGGGACAGGCGGTGGCCCAGTACTTC. This chain uses TRBV9 with TRBJ2-5; TRBD1 matches 8 bases. This CDR3 has 13 residues. V gave up 2 bases and J gave up 9 bases; unmatched junction bases: 6. Germline V gene lookup returns CDR1 SGDLS and CDR2 YYNGEE.

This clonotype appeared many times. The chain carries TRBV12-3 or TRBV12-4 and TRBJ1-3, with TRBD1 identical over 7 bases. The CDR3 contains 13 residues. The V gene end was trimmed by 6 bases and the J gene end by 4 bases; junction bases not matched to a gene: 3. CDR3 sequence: CASSTTGGNTIYF. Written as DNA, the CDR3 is TGTGCCAGCAGCACGACAGGGGGAAACACCATATATTTT.

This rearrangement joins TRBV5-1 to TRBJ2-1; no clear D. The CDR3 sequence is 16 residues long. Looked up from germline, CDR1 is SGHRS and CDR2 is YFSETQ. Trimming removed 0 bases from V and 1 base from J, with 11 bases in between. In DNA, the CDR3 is TGCGCCAGCAGCTTGGCCGTTTCAAGTTCCTACAATGAGCAGTTCTTC. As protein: CASSLAVSSSYNEQFF.

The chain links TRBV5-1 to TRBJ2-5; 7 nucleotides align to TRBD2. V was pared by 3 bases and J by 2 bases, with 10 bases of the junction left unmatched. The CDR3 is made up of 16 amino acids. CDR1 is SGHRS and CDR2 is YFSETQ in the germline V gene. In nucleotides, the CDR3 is TGCGCCAGCAGCTCCCTCGCGGGAGTGGAACAAGAGACCCAGTACTTC. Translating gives CASSSLAGVEQETQYF.

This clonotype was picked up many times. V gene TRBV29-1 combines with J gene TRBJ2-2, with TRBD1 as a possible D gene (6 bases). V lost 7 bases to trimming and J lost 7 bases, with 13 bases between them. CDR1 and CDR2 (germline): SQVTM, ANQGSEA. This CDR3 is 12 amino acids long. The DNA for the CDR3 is TGCAGCGCCACAGGGAAGGGCGGGGAGCTGTTTTTT. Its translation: CSATGKGGELFF.

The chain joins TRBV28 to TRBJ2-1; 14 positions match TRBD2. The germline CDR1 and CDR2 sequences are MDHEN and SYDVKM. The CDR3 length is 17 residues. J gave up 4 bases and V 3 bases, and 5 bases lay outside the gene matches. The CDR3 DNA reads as TGTGCCAGCAGTTTCGGACTAGCGGGAGGTGAATACAATGAGCAGTTCTTC. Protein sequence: CASSFGLAGGEYNEQFF. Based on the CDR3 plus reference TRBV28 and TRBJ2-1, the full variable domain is DVKVTQSSRYLVKRTGEKVFLECVQDMDHENMFWYRQDPGLGLRLIYFSYDVKMKEKGDIPEGYSVSREKKERFSLILESASTNQTSMYLCASSFGLAGGEYNEQFFGPGTRLTVL.

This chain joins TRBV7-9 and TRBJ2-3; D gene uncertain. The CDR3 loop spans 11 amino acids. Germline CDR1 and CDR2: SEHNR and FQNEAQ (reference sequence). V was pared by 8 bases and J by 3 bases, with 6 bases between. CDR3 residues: CASYETDTQYF. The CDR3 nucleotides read TGTGCCAGCTATGAAACAGATACGCAGTATTTT.

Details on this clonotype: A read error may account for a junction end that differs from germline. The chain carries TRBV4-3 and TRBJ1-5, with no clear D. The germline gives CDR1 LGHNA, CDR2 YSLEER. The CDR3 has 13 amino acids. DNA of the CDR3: TGCGCCAGCAGCCTTTATCGGAATCAGCCCCAGCAATTT. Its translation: CASSLYRNQPQQF.

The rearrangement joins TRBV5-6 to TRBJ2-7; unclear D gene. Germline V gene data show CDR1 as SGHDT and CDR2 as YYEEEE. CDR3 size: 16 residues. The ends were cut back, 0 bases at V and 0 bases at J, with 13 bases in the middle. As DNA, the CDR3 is TGTGCCAGCAGCTTGGGGGCAGGTGAAGTCTCCTACGAGCAGTACTTC. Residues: CASSLGAGEVSYEQYF. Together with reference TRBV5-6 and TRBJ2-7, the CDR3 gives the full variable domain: DAGVTQSPTHLIKTRGQQVTLRCSPKSGHDTVSWYQQALGQGPQFIFQYYEEEERQRGNFPDRFSGHQFPNYSSELNVNALLLGDSALYLCASSLGAGEVSYEQYFGPGTRLTVT.

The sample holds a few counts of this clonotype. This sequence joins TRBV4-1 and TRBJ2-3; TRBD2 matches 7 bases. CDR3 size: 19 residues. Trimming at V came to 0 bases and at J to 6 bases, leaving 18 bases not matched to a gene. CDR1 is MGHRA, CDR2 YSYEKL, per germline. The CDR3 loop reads CASSQDKAVGEGWVDTQYF. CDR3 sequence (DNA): TGCGCCAGCAGCCAAGATAAAGCGGTGGGGGAGGGCTGGGTCGATACGCAGTATTTT.